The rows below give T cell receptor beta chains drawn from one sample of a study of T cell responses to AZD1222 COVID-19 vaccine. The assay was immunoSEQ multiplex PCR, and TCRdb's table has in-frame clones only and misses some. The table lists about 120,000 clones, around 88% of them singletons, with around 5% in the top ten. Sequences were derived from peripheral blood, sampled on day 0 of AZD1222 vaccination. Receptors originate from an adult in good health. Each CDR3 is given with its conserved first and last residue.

CASSRDRGGSPLHF,TRBV18,TRBJ1-6
CASRSPGQGLYGYTF,TRBV6-5,TRBJ1-2
CASSEGGGGGQPQHF,TRBV3-1/TRBV3-2,TRBJ1-5
CASSYHTGYEQYF,TRBV6-2/TRBV6-3,TRBJ2-7
CASTLNTEAFF,TRBV28,TRBJ1-1
CASSPGQTPRIGGYTF,TRBV5-1,TRBJ1-2
CASQLQGDYNEQFF,TRBV6-5,TRBJ2-1
CASSSYTGRNEKLFF,TRBV7-8,TRBJ1-4
CASRSGGEQYF,TRBV28,TRBJ2-7
CASSLPGGPGYTF,TRBV7-9,TRBJ1-2
CASLFPGTDTQYF,TRBV5-1,TRBJ2-3
CASSLNSGGQETQYF,TRBV6-2/TRBV6-3,TRBJ2-5
CASSADGSFGSPLHF,TRBV7-9,TRBJ1-6
CASSHGYYGYTF,TRBV12-3/TRBV12-4,TRBJ1-2
CASSLGEGANYGYTF,TRBV7-2,TRBJ1-2
CASSQEKSGRTEAFF,TRBV4-3,TRBJ1-1
CASSLGGTSDNEQFF,TRBV5-1,TRBJ2-1
CASSPGRGMATYEQYF,TRBV5-1,TRBJ2-7
CASRATENYGYTF,TRBV12-3/TRBV12-4,TRBJ1-2
CASSTVGGPIDTQYF,TRBV21-1,TRBJ2-3
CASSLVGREAFF,TRBV12-3/TRBV12-4,TRBJ1-1
CASSYRRDSEKLFF,TRBV6-5,TRBJ1-4
CASSPYPTGSYGYTF,TRBV28,TRBJ1-2
CASSQQGLETEAFF,TRBV6-6,TRBJ1-1
CASNDRASGNTIYF,TRBV5-6,TRBJ1-3
CASSTTQGRYEQYF,TRBV5-5,TRBJ2-7
CASSVTLVSYEQYF,TRBV10-2,TRBJ2-7
CASSLGWGGGTEAFF,TRBV5-8,TRBJ1-1
CASSYSEGLNTEAFF,TRBV6-2/TRBV6-3,TRBJ1-1
CASSYYGQGFGQPQHF,TRBV19,TRBJ1-5
CASSQGPYEQYF,TRBV3-1/TRBV3-2,TRBJ2-7
CASSSSGGGFSPLHF,TRBV6-2/TRBV6-3,TRBJ1-6
CASNVDYSYNEQFF,TRBV2,TRBJ2-1
CASSLGHSYEQYF,TRBV11-1,TRBJ2-7
CATSPMDGINIQYF,TRBV15,TRBJ2-4
CSVGRPDTEAFF,TRBV29-1,TRBJ1-1
CASRVDSYGYTF,TRBV19,TRBJ1-2
CASRWTGGESEAFF,TRBV6-6,TRBJ1-1
CASSEAPTGGTEAFF,TRBV6-1,TRBJ1-1
CASSLSGFPGELFF,TRBV5-6,TRBJ2-2
CASRQDLSYGYTF,TRBV10-3,TRBJ1-2
CASSPRQGVNTQYF,TRBV7-9,TRBJ2-3
CASSLPGTGATEAFF,TRBV7-2,TRBJ1-1
CASSSLAGGPPDTQYF,TRBV6-5,TRBJ2-3
CSAGGAEAFF,TRBV20-1,TRBJ1-1
CASTPRQGRHGYTF,TRBV6-5,TRBJ1-2